A selection of T cell receptor beta chains follows, all from one sample in a study of shared clonotypes between healthy human individuals. Using immunoSEQ multiplex PCR, the repertoire was profiled, and TCRdb retains in-frame clones only, with some absent. The table shows roughly 2,500,000 clones, with 80% to 95% occurring only once. The sample consisted of naive CD4+ T cells from PBMCs. Source of these receptors: a man younger than 35 in good health. Some clones in this sample may be carry-over from other donors' samples. CDR3s include the opening cysteine and the closing phenylalanine or tryptophan.

J,V,length,CDR3
TRBJ2-5,TRBV6-5,14,CASSYSAWSETQYF
TRBJ2-3,TRBV19,14,CASTKMGRTGTQYF
TRBJ2-7,TRBV18,15,CASSPGLRQGSEQYF
TRBJ2-1,TRBV5-1,13,CASRDSSRSEQFF
TRBJ2-1,TRBV11-3,13,CASSLGFYNEQFF
TRBJ1-5,TRBV6-1,16,CASSEQDRGPGGAQHF
TRBJ2-3,TRBV6-1,15,CASSGVAGGINTQYF
TRBJ2-1,TRBV4-3,15,CASSPAEQGANEQFF
TRBJ2-5,TRBV4-1,16,CASSPFSGGQVETQYF
TRBJ2-3,TRBV5-1,15,CASSPEGLITDTQYF
TRBJ2-3,TRBV2,15,CASSLYRDPTDTQYF
TRBJ1-4,TRBV28,15,CASSLPGASGEKLFF
TRBJ2-7,TRBV19,15,CASSIRDRAIREQYF
TRBJ2-4,TRBV19,16,CASSMTGTIAKNIQYF
TRBJ2-7,TRBV5-1,15,CASSLGSGRSYEQYF
TRBJ1-4,TRBV5-4,16,CASSLSRGGTNEKLFF